This passage covers 3 T cell receptor beta chains from one sample sequenced in a study of cytomegalovirus exposure and HLA in healthy donors (TCRdb year 2017). The library relied on the immunoSEQ multiplex PCR assay. The multiplex PCR relied on a mix of 60 forward primers for TCR Vbeta segments and 13 reverse primers for TCR Jbeta segments. TCRdb holds this immuneACCESS table with in-frame rearrangements only. Some clones are missing; in checked studies, unresolved V genes explain under half, and the rest has no known cause. A total of more than 150,000 clones appear in this sample, 70% to 85% of them only once. The ten largest make up approximately 1.2% of the sample. The material sequenced was PBMCs. Every receptor here comes from a girl aged 2-10 years in good health and CMV-seropositive.

This clone was detected only once. The chain employs TRBV19 and TRBJ1-3; D gene ambiguous. Deletions cut 3 bases from V and 4 bases from J, with 10 bases between. CDR1 and CDR2 (germline): LNHDA, SQIVND (reference sequence). The CDR3 contains 14 residues. For the CDR3, the DNA is TGTGCCAGTAGTATTGGCTCTTCAGGAAACACCATATATTTT. The encoded protein is CASSIGSSGNTIYF.

V and J are TRBV29-1 and TRBJ1-1; no definite D call. CDR3 length: 12 amino acids. CDR1 and CDR2 from the germline V gene are SQVTM and ANQGSEA. V gave up 4 bases and J gave up 1 base, with 7 bases separating them. CDR3 in DNA: TGCAGCGTTGGGGAGGGGAACACTGAAGCTTTCTTT. It yields the protein CSVGEGNTEAFF.

With regard to this clone: A junction boundary mismatches the germline segment, possibly from a read error. The chain uses TRBV30 and TRBJ2-6, with 7 nucleotides matching TRBD2. This CDR3 is 13 amino acids long. CDR1 GTSNPN and CDR2 SVGIG come from the germline V gene (reference sequence). The CDR3 region is CAGRGGGANVLTF. The CDR3, as DNA: TGTGCCGGGAGGGGAGGGGGGGCCAACGTCCTGACTTTC.